This TCR beta chain is from a study of blood T cell repertoires in COVID-19. Patients of the Seattle cohort, enrolled during active infection, were followed longitudinally. This clone has just one count. Germline loops: CDR1 SGHTA, CDR2 FQGTGA. Germline trimming cut 4 bases from V and 7 bases from J; bases unmatched to any gene: 4. This CDR3 has 14 amino acids. The assay was immunoSEQ multiplex PCR, and TCRdb's table has in-frame clones only and misses some. The sample yields about 150,000 clones, about 88% seen once. What was sequenced was peripheral blood. This TCR was sampled from a human donor with COVID-19, enrolled during active disease. The donor label of this sample is uncertain. J is TRBJ2-1 and V is TRBV7-3; 10 bases line up with TRBD1. As DNA, the CDR3 is TGTGCCAGCAGCTCTAGACAGGGGGCAAATGAGCAGTTCTTC. It codes for CASSSRQGANEQFF. The complete variable domain, with remaining parts taken from reference TRBV7-3 and TRBJ2-1, reads GAGVSQTPSNKVTEKGKYVELRCDPISGHTALYWYRQSLGQGPEFLIYFQGTGAADDSGLPNDRFFAVRPEGSVSTLKIQRTERGDSAVYLCASSSRQGANEQFFGPGTRLTVL.